This TCR beta chain emerged from a study of T cell responses to AZD1222 COVID-19 vaccine. Study outcomes and limitations: The breadth and depth of Spike-specific TCRs increased once two AZD1222 doses had been given. All repertoire sampling was performed exclusively after the peak T cell response. Most donors were white British, females outnumbered males, and clonal diversity was possibly underestimated. Of spike-specific TCRs, nearly half reportedly target regions left unmutated in variants.

Trimming removed 4 bases from V and 8 bases from J, with 6 bases in between. Germline V gene data show CDR1 as WSHSY and CDR2 as SAAADI. The CDR3 extends over 11 amino acids. The repertoire was sequenced with immunoSEQ multiplex PCR; TCRdb's copy has only in-frame clones and lacks some. The sample contains some 140,000 clones, more than 85% of which appear only once. Note on this clone: Its antigen is still unknown.

This chain joins TRBV10-2 and TRBJ2-1; TRBD2 is a possible D gene (6 bases). Sequenced material: peripheral blood, taken on day 0 of AZD1222 vaccination. The sequence derives from an adult in good health. The CDR3 sequence is CASSGGDEQFF. Written as DNA, the CDR3 is TGCGCCAGCAGTGGGGGGGATGAGCAGTTCTTC.